This T cell receptor (beta chain) came from a study of blood T cell repertoires in COVID-19. Overall study context: Samples came from the United States, Italy and Spain, spanning acute and convalescent COVID-19. T cells, B-cell-depleted T cells, or PBMCs supplied cDNA or gDNA.

The CDR3 sequence is 13 residues long. Germline V gives CDR1 MDHEN, CDR2 SYDVKM. V shed 6 bases and J 7 bases; nucleotides not matched to a gene: 4. The authors' processing: Quantification of nucleated cells was approximated via reference gene primer amplification. Generated by immunoSEQ multiplex PCR, the TCRdb table keeps only in-frame clones and is missing some. V and J calls and clone size are those listed in that table; D and trimming were worked out from the DNA. The data show some 300,000 clones, approximately 86% seen once. The sample consisted of peripheral blood. The receptor was isolated from a man between 65 and 85 years old with acute or convalescent COVID-19. The chain employs TRBV28 and TRBJ1-1; 11 bases are shared with TRBD1. CDR3: CASRRTGGDEAFF. The CDR3 nucleotides read TGTGCCAGCAGGCGGACAGGGGGCGATGAAGCTTTCTTT.